The 27 T cell receptor beta chains presented below share a single source sample, sequenced in a study of OX40 agonist ivuxolimab in advanced cancers. The data were produced by immunoSEQ multiplex PCR, yet TCRdb's version contains in-frame clones alone and is incomplete. The sample records 65,000 to 80,000 clones, roughly nine tenths being singletons. The input for sequencing was CD4+ or CD8+ T cells sorted from blood, taken in a trial of the OX40 agonist ivuxolimab. The source is an adult with an advanced solid tumor such as melanoma, head and neck, liver or kidney cancer.

The chain is built from TRBV5-6 and TRBJ1-4, with TRBD1 matching 7 bases. The germline CDR1 and CDR2 sequences are SGHDT and YYEEEE. There are 14 residues in the CDR3. J was trimmed by 8 bases and V by 0 bases; bases with no gene match: 4. This chain's CDR3 is CASSLESGGEKLFF. The CDR3, as DNA: TGTGCCAGCAGCTTGGAGTCAGGGGGGGAAAAACTGTTTTTT.

J is TRBJ2-2 and V is TRBV9; 12 nucleotides line up with TRBD2. The V segment lost 1 base and the J segment 5 bases; nucleotides outside the gene matches: 3. Germline assignment: CDR1 SGDLS and CDR2 YYNGEE. The CDR3 spans 16 residues. CDR3 in amino acids: CASSVWTSGITGELFF. The CDR3 DNA sequence: TGTGCCAGCAGCGTATGGACTAGCGGGATTACCGGGGAGCTGTTTTTT.

As to this clone: Relative to the germline gene, one junction end is altered; a read error may explain this. The chain joins TRBV7-7 to TRBJ2-7; TRBD2 aligns across 7 bases. The CDR3 extends over 14 amino acids. Germline V gene sequence: CDR1 SSHAT, CDR2 FNYEAQ (reference sequence). Written as DNA, the CDR3 is TGTGCTAGCAGCTTAGCGGCGGGAGCCTACGAGCAGTACTTC. It codes for CASSLAAGAYEQYF.

The gene calls are TRBV6-6 and TRBJ2-1, with D possibly being TRBD2 (5 bases). Germline V lookup: CDR1 MNHNY, CDR2 SVGAGI (reference sequence). The CDR3 sequence is 13 residues long. V lost 5 bases and J lost 5, with 10 bases in between. In DNA form, the CDR3 reads TGTGCCAGCAGTCACGGGGTCCACAATGAGCAGTTCTTC. It yields the protein CASSHGVHNEQFF.

The chain is built from TRBV11-2 and TRBJ2-1, with 11 bases that match TRBD2. The CDR3 consists of 18 residues. Losses at the gene ends were 6 bases for V and 0 bases for J; bases not matched to a gene: 10. Germline assignment: CDR1 SGHAT and CDR2 FQNNGV. The CDR3 coding sequence is TGTGCCAGCAGTACCGGGACTAGCGGAACCAACTCCTACAATGAGCAGTTCTTC. Protein product: CASSTGTSGTNSYNEQFF.

This chain links TRBV4-1 with TRBJ1-2; possibly TRBD1 for D (5 bases). The length of the CDR3 is 15 residues. Per germline, CDR1 MGHRA and CDR2 YSYEKL. V lost 1 base, J lost 1 base, and 10 bases lay in between. For the CDR3, the DNA is TGCGCCAGCAGCCAAGGGGGGTGGCTTAACTATGGCTACACCTTC. Encoded protein: CASSQGGWLNYGYTF.

This clone occurred a few times. A far larger clone lies a single base away; this is likely a read error. This same CDR3 is encoded by further DNA sequences in the sample. The chain combines TRBV7-9 with TRBJ1-1; D remains ambiguous. The germline V and J ends were trimmed by 5 bases and 1 base, with 11 bases remaining between them. This CDR3 contains 14 residues. Per the germline V gene, CDR1 is SEHNR and CDR2 is FQNEAQ (reference sequence). The CDR3 DNA follows: TGTGCCAGCAGCCAAGAATCGGGGAACACTGAAGCTTTCTTT. Protein: CASSQESGNTEAFF.

V usage is TRBV2 and J usage is TRBJ2-1; 8 nucleotides align to TRBD2. Losses at the gene ends were 5 bases for V and 4 bases for J; bases not matched to a gene: 7. The CDR3 is 15 amino acids. Per the germline V gene, CDR1 is SNHLY and CDR2 is FYNNEI. The DNA of the CDR3 is TGTGCCAGCAGTCTTAGCGGGATGGCGTACAATGAGCAGTTCTTC. Protein product: CASSLSGMAYNEQFF.

This rearrangement joins TRBV15 to TRBJ2-5; 8 bases fit TRBD1. Unmatched junction bases numbered 1, after V lost 3 bases and J lost 1 base. Germline loops: CDR1 LNHNV, CDR2 YYDKDF (reference sequence). The CDR3 has 14 amino acids. CDR3 nucleotides: TGTGCCACCAGCAGGGACAGGGCCCAAGAGACCCAGTACTTC. As protein: CATSRDRAQETQYF. Full variable domain (rest looked up from reference TRBV15 and TRBJ2-5): DAMVIQNPRYQVTQFGKPVTLSCSQTLNHNVMYWYQQKSSQAPKLLFHYYDKDFNNEADTPDNFQSRRPNTSFCFLDIRSPGLGDTAMYLCATSRDRAQETQYFGPGTRLLVL.

The V and J genes are TRBV7-9 and TRBJ1-2; D remains unclear. The CDR3 consists of 14 residues. Trimming took 2 bases from V and 5 from J, leaving 12 bases between them. Germline loops: CDR1 SEHNR, CDR2 FQNEAQ (reference sequence). CDR3 DNA: TGTGCCAGCAGCTTATCCGGGGTTGGGTATGGCTACACCTTC. Protein: CASSLSGVGYGYTF.

This chain links TRBV7-9 with TRBJ2-5, with no clear D. This CDR3 region has 12 residues. In germline, CDR1 is SEHNR, CDR2 FQNEAQ (reference sequence). Trimming removed 10 bases from V and 2 bases from J, with 11 bases in between. In DNA, the CDR3 is TGTGCCACCGAGCTGTATCAAGAGACCCAGTACTTC. Amino acid sequence: CATELYQETQYF.

This clone was counted a single time. V gene TRBV4-3 combines with J gene TRBJ2-7; 10 positions agree with TRBD2. This CDR3 region has 16 residues. Unmatched junction bases numbered 5, after V lost 0 bases and J lost 3 bases. Germline CDR1 LGHNA, CDR2 YSLEER. This CDR3 is CASSQESSGRLYEQYF. The CDR3 nucleotides are TGCGCCAGCAGCCAAGAATCTAGCGGGAGACTCTACGAGCAGTACTTC.

V and J are TRBV28 and TRBJ2-1, with 10 bases aligning to TRBD2. The CDR3 spans 15 residues. V lost 2 bases, J lost 7 bases, and 5 bases stayed unmatched. Looked up from germline, CDR1 is MDHEN and CDR2 is SYDVKM. The DNA of the CDR3 is TGTGCCAGCAGTTTAAGGCTAGCGGGAGAAAATGAGCAGTTCTTC. Residues: CASSLRLAGENEQFF.

This clone was detected a few times. The chain is built from TRBV19 and TRBJ2-4; D unresolved. Trimming removed 3 bases at V and 3 bases at J, with 6 bases between. This CDR3 has 13 amino acids. CDR1 is LNHDA and CDR2 is SQIVND in the germline V gene (reference sequence). This CDR3 reads CASSIQSKNIQYF. CDR3 DNA: TGTGCCAGTAGTATCCAGAGCAAAAACATTCAGTACTTC.

The chain combines TRBV11-2 with TRBJ2-3, with TRBD1 matching over 8 bases. Trimming took 8 bases from V and 3 from J; bases not matched to a gene: 7. This CDR3 is built from 14 residues. Germline lookup yields CDR1 SGHAT and CDR2 FQNNGV. The chain's CDR3 is CASGWTGRTDTQYF. The DNA of the CDR3 is TGTGCCAGCGGCTGGACAGGGAGAACAGATACGCAGTATTTT.

A single count supports this clone. V gene TRBV11-2 combines with J gene TRBJ2-7, with D perhaps matching TRBD2 (6 bases). Germline V gene sequence: CDR1 SGHAT, CDR2 FQNNGV. The CDR3 covers 14 residues. V lost 2 bases to trimming and J lost 5 bases, with 13 bases between them. The CDR3 nucleotides read TGTGCCAGCAGCTTACCCCCTAGCGCTGACGAGCAGTACTTC. This translates into CASSLPPSADEQYF.

This rearrangement joins TRBV15 to TRBJ2-7, with 13 bases matching TRBD2. Trimming cost V 2 bases and J 7 bases; bases outside gene matches: 8. There are 16 residues in the CDR3. CDR1 LNHNV and CDR2 YYDKDF come from the germline V gene (reference sequence). CDR3 residues: CATSRSWTSGRGEQYF. CDR3 nucleotide sequence: TGTGCCACCAGCAGATCCTGGACTAGCGGGAGAGGGGAGCAGTACTTC.

The rearrangement joins TRBV18 to TRBJ2-1, with 12 bases fitting TRBD2. The J segment lost 7 bases and the V segment lost 6 bases, leaving 7 bases of the junction unmatched. CDR1 is KGHSH, CDR2 LQKENI, per germline. The CDR3 extends over 15 amino acids. The CDR3 is CASSPTSGSTNEQFF. The CDR3, as DNA: TGTGCCAGCTCGCCGACTAGCGGGAGTACAAATGAGCAGTTCTTC.

Details on this clone: One end of the junction is discordant with germline, which a read error may explain. CDR3 DNA: TGCGCCAGCAGCCAAGATCAGGGGAGGGTGGACTTC. Amino acids: CASSQDQGRVDF. The chain combines TRBV4-1 with TRBJ2-5; D is possibly TRBD2 (7 bases). The CDR3 runs 12 residues. Per the germline V gene, CDR1 is MGHRA and CDR2 is YSYEKL.

The V and J genes are TRBV5-6 and TRBJ2-5; no clear D gene. Germline V gene sequence: CDR1 SGHDT, CDR2 YYEEEE. The CDR3 runs to 16 residues. V was clipped by 4 bases and J by 1 base, with 17 bases between them. CDR3 region: CASSLPPWGSQETQYF. CDR3 coding DNA: TGTGCCAGCAGCCTCCCCCCGTGGGGATCCCAAGAGACCCAGTACTTC.

The chain carries TRBV28 and TRBJ1-2; TRBD1 agrees at 8 bases. The CDR3 is 14 residues long. V shed 2 bases, J shed 7 bases, and the junction held 6 bases outside the gene matches. Germline CDR1 and CDR2: MDHEN and SYDVKM. The CDR3 DNA reads as TGTGCCAGCAGTTTACGGACAGGGATATTTGGCTACACCTTC. This codes for CASSLRTGIFGYTF.

The chain uses TRBV11-2 and TRBJ1-1, with TRBD1 identical over 9 bases. Germline lookup yields CDR1 SGHAT and CDR2 FQNNGV. The CDR3 length is 17 residues. V was clipped by 5 bases and J by 6 bases; unmatched bases: 16. In nucleotides, the CDR3 is TGTGCCAGCAGCCCGACCCGGATACAGGGGGCTAAGGCTGAAGCTTTCTTT. Its protein is CASSPTRIQGAKAEAFF.

This chain joins TRBV4-3 and TRBJ2-5; 9 bases fit TRBD2. Trimming removed 2 bases from V and 5 bases from J; junction bases left unmatched: 6. Germline V gene lookup returns CDR1 LGHNA and CDR2 YSLEER. CDR3 length: 15 residues. The CDR3 nucleotides read TGCGCCAGCAGCCAATCGAGAGGGACTAGCGAGACCCAGTACTTC. Translation: CASSQSRGTSETQYF.

This clone was seen a single time. CDR3 region: CASSSVDSSTDTQYF. CDR3 coding DNA: TGTGCCAGCAGCTCAGTGGATTCTAGCACAGATACGCAGTATTTT. V usage is TRBV5-4 and J usage is TRBJ2-3; the D is unclear. CDR3 length: 15 residues. Trimming shortened V by 3 bases and J by 0 bases, and 11 bases separated the two germline ends. Per the germline V gene, CDR1 is SGHNT and CDR2 is YYREEE (reference sequence). The full variable domain, in which reference TRBV5-4 and TRBJ2-3 provide the parts outside the CDR3, is ETGVTQSPTHLIKTRGQQVTLRCSSQSGHNTVSWYQQALGQGPQFIFQYYREEENGRGNFPPRFSGLQFPNYSSELNVNALELDDSALYLCASSSVDSSTDTQYFGPGTRLTVL.

The V call is TRBV19, the J call TRBJ1-5; no definite D call. CDR1 and CDR2 (germline): LNHDA, SQIVND (reference sequence). The CDR3 covers 12 residues. V was cut by 7 bases and J by 3 bases, with 7 bases left in between. CDR3 region: CASKVYNQPQHF. The CDR3 DNA follows: TGTGCCAGTAAAGTCTACAATCAGCCCCAGCATTTT. The full variable domain, its missing parts supplied by reference TRBV19 and TRBJ1-5, is DGGITQSPKYLFRKEGQNVTLSCEQNLNHDAMYWYRQDPGQGLRLIYYSQIVNDFQKGDIAEGYSVSREKKESFPLTVTSAQKNPTAFYLCASKVYNQPQHFGDGTRLSIL.

This clone was seen once. The rearrangement joins TRBV13 to TRBJ2-5; no definite D call. This CDR3 region has 11 residues. Trimming took off 4 bases at V and 5 bases at J, with 5 bases between the two ends. CDR1 is PRHDT, CDR2 FYEKMQ, per germline (reference sequence). Here the CDR3 reads CASSSRETQYF. CDR3 DNA: TGTGCCAGCAGCTCCAGGGAGACCCAGTACTTC.

V usage is TRBV23-1 and J usage is TRBJ2-7; 7 bases map to TRBD1. TRBV23-1 is an open reading frame whose function is uncertain. The trim removed 2 bases at V and 5 bases at J, leaving 9 bases unmatched. There are 15 residues in the CDR3. CDR3 in amino acids: CASSQGQVGRDEQYF. The CDR3 DNA reads TGCGCCAGCAGTCAAGGACAGGTCGGAAGGGACGAGCAGTACTTC.